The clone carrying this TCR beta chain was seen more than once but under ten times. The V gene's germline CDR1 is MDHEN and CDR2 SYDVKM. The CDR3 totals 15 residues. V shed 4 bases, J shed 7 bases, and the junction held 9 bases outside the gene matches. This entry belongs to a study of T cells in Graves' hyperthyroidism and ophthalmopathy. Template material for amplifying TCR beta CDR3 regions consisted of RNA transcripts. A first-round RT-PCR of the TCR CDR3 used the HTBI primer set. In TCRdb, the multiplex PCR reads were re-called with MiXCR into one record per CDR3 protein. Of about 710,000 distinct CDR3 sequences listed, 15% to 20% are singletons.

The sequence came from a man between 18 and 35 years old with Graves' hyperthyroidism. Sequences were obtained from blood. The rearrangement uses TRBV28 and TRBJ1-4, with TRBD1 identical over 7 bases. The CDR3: CASSSTGVWSEKLFF. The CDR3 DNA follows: TGTGCCAGCAGTTCCACAGGGGTCTGGAGTGAAAAACTGTTTTTT.